The 5 T cell receptor beta chains below all came from one sample that was sequenced in a study of blood T cell repertoires in COVID-19. Repertoires were generated with immunoSEQ multiplex PCR, while TCRdb's copy carries only in-frame clones and drops some. The sample includes some 350,000 clones, over 75% of them seen just once. Sequencing was carried out using PBMCs or T cells enriched from blood (not recorded which). These receptor sequences come from a man aged 25-40 years who had recovered from COVID-19.

V and J are TRBV19 and TRBJ2-7; the match to TRBD1 covers 10 bases. V dropped 4 bases and J dropped 3; count of bases not matched to a gene: 6. The CDR3 covers 15 residues. The germline CDR1 and CDR2 sequences are LNHDA and SQIVND (reference sequence). The CDR3 here is CASSKRQGASYEQYF. Written as DNA, the CDR3 is TGTGCCAGTAGTAAGCGACAGGGGGCTAGCTACGAGCAGTACTTC.

The V call is TRBV6-1, the J call TRBJ1-4; perhaps TRBD1 as D (5 bases). Trimming stripped 1 base from V and 6 bases from J, with 15 bases between. The CDR3 extends over 16 amino acids. From germline, CDR1 is MNHNS and CDR2 SASEGT. The CDR3 loop is CASSEDIWEGDEKLFF. The CDR3 nucleotides read TGTGCCAGCAGTGAAGATATTTGGGAAGGGGATGAAAAACTGTTTTTT.

This clone was seen once. The chain carries TRBV2 and TRBJ2-2; 7 positions agree with TRBD2. This CDR3 has 14 amino acids. After removal of 7 bases from V and 4 bases from J, the junction contained 6 bases not matched to a gene. CDR1 SNHLY and CDR2 FYNNEI come from the germline V gene. The CDR3 DNA is TGTGCCAGCAAGGAACTAGCGAGCACCGGGGAGCTGTTTTTT. As protein: CASKELASTGELFF.

V and J are TRBV7-9 and TRBJ2-7; TRBD1 matches at 10 bases. Losses at the gene ends were 4 bases for V and 2 bases for J; bases not matched to a gene: 5. CDR3 length: 15 amino acids. The germline V gene encodes CDR1 SEHNR and CDR2 FQNEAQ (reference sequence). The DNA of the CDR3 is TGTGCCAGCAGCTCAGACAGGGGGCTAGCCTACGAGCAGTACTTC. It yields the protein CASSSDRGLAYEQYF.

This clone occurred many times. V usage is TRBV27 and J usage is TRBJ2-1; 7 positions match TRBD2. The CDR3 covers 15 residues. V shed 5 bases and J 3 bases; nucleotides not matched to a gene: 7. Germline loops: CDR1 MNHEY, CDR2 SMNVEV (reference sequence). CDR3 protein: CASSPLGTNYNEQFF. The CDR3, as DNA: TGTGCCAGCAGTCCCCTCGGGACTAACTACAATGAGCAGTTCTTC.